These 25 T cell receptor beta chains came from one sample sequenced in a study of blood T cell repertoires in COVID-19. The assay was immunoSEQ multiplex PCR, and TCRdb's table has in-frame clones only and misses some. The table shows under 400,000 clones, with 88% occurring only once. The sequencing sample was made of PBMCs or T cells enriched from blood (not recorded which). Receptor source: a woman between 25 and 40 years old who had been exposed to COVID-19.

The chain links TRBV11-3 to TRBJ2-1, with 10 positions matching TRBD2. V lost 6 bases and J lost 3; bases outside the gene matches: 2. CDR3 length: 14 amino acids. CDR1 is SGHNT, CDR2 YENEEA, per germline. CDR3 loop: CASRRLAGYNEQFF. In DNA form, the CDR3 reads TGTGCCAGCAGACGACTAGCGGGCTACAATGAGCAGTTCTTC. The whole variable domain, remainder taken from reference TRBV11-3 and TRBJ2-1, is EAGVVQSPRYKIIEKKQPVAFWCNPISGHNTLYWYLQNLGQGPELLIRYENEEAVDDSQLPKDRFSAERLKGVDSTLKIQPAELGDSAVYLCASRRLAGYNEQFFGPGTRLTVL.

The chain joins TRBV11-2 to TRBJ2-3, with TRBD1 matching over 7 bases. Germline assignment: CDR1 SGHAT and CDR2 FQNNGV. This CDR3 contains 15 residues. After removal of 4 bases from V and 4 bases from J, the junction contained 8 bases not matched to a gene. The CDR3 region has the DNA TGTGCCAGCAGCTCAAGGGGGCCACTATCAGATACGCAGTATTTT. Protein product: CASSSRGPLSDTQYF.

The chain carries TRBV5-4 and TRBJ1-1; D not resolved. The CDR3 runs to 14 residues. CDR1 is SGHNT and CDR2 is YYREEE in the germline V gene (reference sequence). V was trimmed by 4 bases and J by 4 bases, leaving 14 bases between them. CDR3 loop: CASSARRAGTEAFF. CDR3 in DNA: TGTGCCAGCAGCGCCCGTCGGGCGGGCACTGAAGCTTTCTTT.

The chain links TRBV27 to TRBJ2-5; weak D call: TRBD2 (6 bases). The CDR3 length is 14 residues. V dropped 4 bases and J dropped 3 bases, with 12 bases sitting between them. From germline, CDR1 is MNHEY and CDR2 SMNVEV (reference sequence). The CDR3 loop reads CASSWSWGEETQYF. CDR3 DNA sequence: TGTGCCAGCAGTTGGAGTTGGGGGGAAGAGACCCAGTACTTC.

The chain links TRBV30 to TRBJ2-1; possibly TRBD2 for D (5 bases). CDR1 GTSNPN and CDR2 SVGIG come from the germline V gene (reference sequence). Trimming stripped 3 bases from V and 7 bases from J, with 22 bases between. The CDR3 is made up of 16 amino acids. This CDR3 reads CAWRGPPGIILNEQFF. CDR3 in DNA: TGTGCCTGGAGGGGCCCCCCGGGAATAATTCTAAATGAGCAGTTCTTC.

The chain recombines TRBV5-1 with TRBJ2-3; 8 nucleotides match TRBD2. CDR1 and CDR2 from the germline V gene are SGHRS and YFSETQ. CDR3 size: 15 residues. V dropped 6 bases and J dropped 6; count of bases not matched to a gene: 12. This CDR3 is CASMMTIGRVDTQYF. CDR3 nucleotide sequence: TGCGCCAGCATGATGACTATCGGGAGGGTGGATACGCAGTATTTT.

The chain is built from TRBV19 and TRBJ2-2; TRBD2 agrees at 11 bases. The J segment lost 0 bases and the V segment lost 3 bases, leaving 6 bases of the junction unmatched. The CDR3 runs 18 residues. Germline CDR1 is LNHDA and CDR2 is SQIVND (reference sequence). The CDR3: CASSIQLAGAANTGELFF. In DNA, the CDR3 is TGTGCCAGTAGTATTCAACTAGCGGGAGCCGCGAACACCGGGGAGCTGTTTTTT.

This clone was seen more than once but under ten times. The chain carries TRBV14 and TRBJ1-4, with 9 bases that match TRBD1. Germline V gene data show CDR1 as SGHDN and CDR2 as FVKESK. With 4 bases clipped from V and 5 bases from J, the junction kept 2 bases outside the gene matches. The CDR3 length is 14 residues. The CDR3: CASSPGTGNEKLFF. In nucleotides, the CDR3 is TGTGCCAGCAGCCCCGGGACAGGGAATGAAAAACTGTTTTTT.

The V gene is TRBV7-3, the J gene TRBJ1-6, with 8 positions matching TRBD1. V lost 0 bases and J lost 7; bases outside the gene matches: 11. CDR3 length: 18 amino acids. Germline V CDR1 and CDR2: SGHTA, FQGTGA. CDR3 in amino acids: CASSLTPGTGLTNSPLHF. The CDR3 DNA follows: TGTGCCAGCAGCTTAACTCCCGGGACAGGACTGACCAATTCACCCCTCCACTTT. Drawing the rest from reference TRBV7-3 and TRBJ1-6, the complete variable domain is GAGVSQTPSNKVTEKGKYVELRCDPISGHTALYWYRQSLGQGPEFLIYFQGTGAADDSGLPNDRFFAVRPEGSVSTLKIQRTERGDSAVYLCASSLTPGTGLTNSPLHFGNGTRLTVT.

This clone was seen just once. The chain is built from TRBV7-2 and TRBJ2-1, with D perhaps matching TRBD2 (5 bases). The ends were cut back, 1 base at V and 0 bases at J, with 7 bases in the middle. Germline CDR1 SGHTA, CDR2 FQGNSA. There are 15 residues in the CDR3. This chain's CDR3 is CASSLVGSSYNEQFF. CDR3 nucleotide sequence: TGTGCCAGCAGCTTAGTGGGGAGCTCCTACAATGAGCAGTTCTTC.

The CDR3, as DNA: TGTGCCAGCAGTCGAGACAGGGATTCCTATAATTCACCCCTCCACTTT. Amino acid sequence: CASSRDRDSYNSPLHF. J is TRBJ1-6 and V is TRBV28, with TRBD1 identical over 7 bases. Germline V lookup: CDR1 MDHEN, CDR2 SYDVKM. After removal of 5 bases from V and 1 base from J, the junction contained 5 bases not matched to a gene. The CDR3 totals 16 residues.

The chain has TRBV20-1 and TRBJ2-7, with 13 bases identical to TRBD2. The junction had 7 bases not matched to a gene; V was cut back by 3 bases and J by 8 bases. This CDR3 spans 14 amino acids. Germline CDR1 DFQATT, CDR2 SNEGSKA (reference sequence). The CDR3 DNA follows: TGCAGTGCTAGTAGCCGACTAGCGGGAGGACAGCAGTACTTC. This gives the protein CSASSRLAGGQQYF.

The chain recombines TRBV19 with TRBJ1-6, with TRBD1 matching 8 bases. This CDR3 region has 17 residues. With V trimmed by 7 bases and J by 7 bases, 15 bases remained unmatched. CDR1 and CDR2 (germline): LNHDA, SQIVND (reference sequence). The CDR3 region is CASTQLGQGAKNSPLHF. The CDR3 DNA follows: TGTGCCAGTACCCAGCTGGGGCAGGGGGCCAAAAATTCACCCCTCCACTTT.

The chain recombines TRBV7-9 with TRBJ1-2; TRBD1 agrees at 7 bases. The ends lost 5 bases at V and 10 bases at J; junction bases unmatched: 10. Germline V lookup: CDR1 SEHNR, CDR2 FQNEAQ (reference sequence). This CDR3 has 13 amino acids. The CDR3 DNA reads as TGTGCCAGCAGCCCGGACAGGACTAAGACCTACACCTTC. It codes for CASSPDRTKTYTF. The full variable domain, completed using reference TRBV7-9 and TRBJ1-2, is DTGVSQNPRHKITKRGQNVTFRCDPISEHNRLYWYRQTLGQGPEFLTYFQNEAQLEKSRLLSDRFSAERPKGSFSTLEIQRTEQGDSAMYLCASSPDRTKTYTFGSGTRLTVV.

The chain joins TRBV7-3 to TRBJ2-3; no clear D. The V end was cut by 2 bases, the J end by 2 bases, with 5 bases between. In germline, CDR1 is SGHTA, CDR2 FQGTGA. This CDR3 region has 13 residues. The CDR3 sequence: CASSLYVTDTQYF. In nucleotides, the CDR3 is TGTGCCAGCAGCTTATATGTCACAGATACGCAGTATTTT.

A word on this clone: Other DNA sequences in this specimen translate into the identical CDR3. This chain connects TRBV3-1 (or the pseudogene TRBV3-2) to TRBJ2-5; TRBD2 matches at 10 bases. In germline, CDR1 is LGHDT, CDR2 YNNKEL (reference sequence). The CDR3 contains 14 residues. V lost 1 base and J lost 5; bases outside the gene matches: 1. CDR3 sequence reads: CASSQGSGGETQYF. The CDR3 DNA sequence: TGTGCCAGCAGCCAAGGTAGCGGGGGGGAGACCCAGTACTTC.

V is TRBV27 and J is TRBJ2-3, with a possible D match to TRBD1 (5 bases). The CDR3 spans 17 residues. Trimming removed 0 bases at V and 4 bases at J, with 17 bases between. The germline CDR1 and CDR2 sequences are MNHEY and SMNVEV (reference sequence). CDR3 nucleotide sequence: TGTGCCAGCAGTTTATCAGCCGTTATAAGGGGCCCAGATACGCAGTATTTT. It translates to CASSLSAVIRGPDTQYF.

The gene calls are TRBV6-5 and TRBJ2-5, with TRBD1 identical over 8 bases. The CDR3 sequence is 14 residues long. V shed 0 bases, J shed 6 bases, and the junction held 3 bases outside the gene matches. Germline assignment: CDR1 MNHEY and CDR2 SVGAGI. In DNA, the CDR3 is TGTGCCAGCAGTTACTCTGGACAGGGCCAGACCCAGTACTTC. Translation gives CASSYSGQGQTQYF.

The table lists this clone with a count of one. The V gene is TRBV19, the J gene TRBJ2-1, with TRBD1 matching 7 bases. Germline V lookup: CDR1 LNHDA, CDR2 SQIVND (reference sequence). The ends lost 4 bases at V and 3 bases at J; junction bases unmatched: 6. The CDR3 runs to 15 residues. CDR3 in DNA: TGTGCCAGTAGTAACTTGGGACAGAACTACAATGAGCAGTTCTTC. This sequence encodes CASSNLGQNYNEQFF.

This chain links TRBV3-1 (or the pseudogene TRBV3-2) with TRBJ2-3, with 9 bases aligning to TRBD2. The CDR3 totals 16 residues. The germline gives CDR1 LGHDT, CDR2 YNNKEL (reference sequence). V shed 6 bases and J 0 bases; nucleotides not matched to a gene: 7. The CDR3 DNA is TGTGCCAGCAGTCAAATTCTAGCGGGGAGCACAGATACGCAGTATTTT. Translated, it gives CASSQILAGSTDTQYF.

J is TRBJ2-3 and V is TRBV11-2, with 12 bases identical to TRBD2. The CDR3 sequence is 18 residues long. Germline V gives CDR1 SGHAT, CDR2 FQNNGV. V lost 4 bases, J lost 2 bases, and 10 bases stayed unmatched. CDR3 nucleotides: TGTGCCAGCAGCTCCCCACGGGGGACTAGCGGGCTCACAGATACGCAGTATTTT. Its protein product is CASSSPRGTSGLTDTQYF.

This chain uses TRBV3-1 (or the pseudogene TRBV3-2) with TRBJ2-2, with D hard to call. CDR3 length equals 14 residues. Looked up from germline, CDR1 is LGHDT and CDR2 is YNNKEL (reference sequence). The V end was cut by 6 bases, the J end by 0 bases, with 8 bases between. This chain's CDR3 is CASSIAANTGELFF. CDR3 in DNA: TGTGCCAGCAGTATAGCAGCGAACACCGGGGAGCTGTTTTTT.

The chain has TRBV19 and TRBJ2-1, with D unresolved. The CDR3 contains 13 residues. Trimming stripped 11 bases from V and 0 bases from J, with 11 bases between. Germline V lookup: CDR1 LNHDA, CDR2 SQIVND (reference sequence). The CDR3 loop reads CAASPGSYNEQFF. CDR3 bases: TGTGCCGCAAGCCCGGGCTCCTACAATGAGCAGTTCTTC.

This sequence joins TRBV6-5 and TRBJ2-2; 9 positions match TRBD1. V dropped 7 bases and J dropped 8; count of bases not matched to a gene: 5. The CDR3 has 13 residues. Germline assignment: CDR1 MNHEY and CDR2 SVGAGI. CDR3 protein: CASTRTGAGELFF. CDR3 coding DNA: TGTGCCAGCACCCGGACAGGGGCAGGGGAGCTGTTTTTT.

This chain uses TRBV6-5 with TRBJ2-1; weak D call: TRBD2 (7 bases). V lost 0 bases and J lost 1, with 10 bases in between. The CDR3 length is 16 residues. CDR1 and CDR2 from the germline V gene are MNHEY and SVGAGI. CDR3 nucleotide sequence: TGTGCCAGCAGTTACTCGGGGGGGGCTTCCTACAATGAGCAGTTCTTC. Encoded protein: CASSYSGGASYNEQFF.